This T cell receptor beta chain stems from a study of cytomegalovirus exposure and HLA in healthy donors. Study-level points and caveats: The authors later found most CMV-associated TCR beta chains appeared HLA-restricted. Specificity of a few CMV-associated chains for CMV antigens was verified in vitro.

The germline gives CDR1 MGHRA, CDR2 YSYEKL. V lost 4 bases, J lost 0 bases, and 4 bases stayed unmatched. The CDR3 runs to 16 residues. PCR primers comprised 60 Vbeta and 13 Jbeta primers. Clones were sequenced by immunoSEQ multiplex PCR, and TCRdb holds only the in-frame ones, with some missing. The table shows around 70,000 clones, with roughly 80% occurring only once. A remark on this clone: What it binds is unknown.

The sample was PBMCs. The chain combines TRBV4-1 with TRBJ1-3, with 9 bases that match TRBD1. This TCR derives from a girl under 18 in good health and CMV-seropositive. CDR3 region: CASSRWTGDSGNTIYF. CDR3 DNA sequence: TGCGCCAGCAGCCGCTGGACAGGGGACTCTGGAAACACCATATATTTT.